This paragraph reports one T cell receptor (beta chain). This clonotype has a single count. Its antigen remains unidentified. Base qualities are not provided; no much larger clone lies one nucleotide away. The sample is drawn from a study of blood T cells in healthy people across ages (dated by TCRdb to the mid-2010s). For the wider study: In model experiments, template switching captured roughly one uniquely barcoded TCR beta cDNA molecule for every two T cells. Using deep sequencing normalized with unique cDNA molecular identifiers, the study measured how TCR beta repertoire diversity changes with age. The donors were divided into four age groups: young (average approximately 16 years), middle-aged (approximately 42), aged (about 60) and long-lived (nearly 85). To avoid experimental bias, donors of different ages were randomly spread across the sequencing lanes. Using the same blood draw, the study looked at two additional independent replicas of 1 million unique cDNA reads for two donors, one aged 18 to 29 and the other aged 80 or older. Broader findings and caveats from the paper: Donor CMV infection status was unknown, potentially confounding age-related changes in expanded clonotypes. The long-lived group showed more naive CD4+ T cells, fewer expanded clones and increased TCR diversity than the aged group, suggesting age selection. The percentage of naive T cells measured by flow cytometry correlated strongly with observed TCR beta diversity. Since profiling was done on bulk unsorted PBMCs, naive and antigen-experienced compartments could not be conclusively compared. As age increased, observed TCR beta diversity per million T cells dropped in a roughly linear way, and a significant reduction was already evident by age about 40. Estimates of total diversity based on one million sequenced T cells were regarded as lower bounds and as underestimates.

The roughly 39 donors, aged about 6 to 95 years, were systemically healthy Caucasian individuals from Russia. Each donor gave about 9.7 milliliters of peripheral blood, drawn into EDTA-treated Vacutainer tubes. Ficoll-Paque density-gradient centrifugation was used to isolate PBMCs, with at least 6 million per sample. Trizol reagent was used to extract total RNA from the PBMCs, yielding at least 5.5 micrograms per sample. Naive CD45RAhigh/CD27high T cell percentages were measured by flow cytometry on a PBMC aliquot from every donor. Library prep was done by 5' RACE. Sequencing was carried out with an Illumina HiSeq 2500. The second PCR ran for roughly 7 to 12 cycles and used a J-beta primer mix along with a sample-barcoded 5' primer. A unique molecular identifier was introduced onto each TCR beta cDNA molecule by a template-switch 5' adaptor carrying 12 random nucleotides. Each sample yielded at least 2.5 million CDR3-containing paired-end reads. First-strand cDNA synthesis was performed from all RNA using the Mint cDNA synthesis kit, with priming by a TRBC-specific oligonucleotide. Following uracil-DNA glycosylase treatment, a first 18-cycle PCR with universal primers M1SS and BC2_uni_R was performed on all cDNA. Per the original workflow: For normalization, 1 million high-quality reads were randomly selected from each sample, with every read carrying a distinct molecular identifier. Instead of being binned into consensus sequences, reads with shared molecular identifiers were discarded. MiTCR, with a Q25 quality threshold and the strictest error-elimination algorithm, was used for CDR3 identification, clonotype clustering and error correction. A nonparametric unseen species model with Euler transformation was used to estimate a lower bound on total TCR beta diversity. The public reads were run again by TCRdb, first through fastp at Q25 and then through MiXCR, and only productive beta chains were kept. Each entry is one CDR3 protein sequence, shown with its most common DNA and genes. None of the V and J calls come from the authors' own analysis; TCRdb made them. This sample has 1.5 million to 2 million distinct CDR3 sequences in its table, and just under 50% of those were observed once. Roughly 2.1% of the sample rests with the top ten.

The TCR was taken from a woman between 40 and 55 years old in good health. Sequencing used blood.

CDR3 loop: CSASIVGSSYNSPLHF. The nucleotides are TGCAGTGCTAGTATAGTCGGAAGCTCCTATAATTCACCCCTCCACTTT. The rearrangement joined TRBV20-1 to TRBJ1-6; a confident D gene designation cannot be given. Trimming removed 3 bases from V and 0 bases from J, leaving 12 bases between the germline ends. The germline V gene (reference sequence) yields DFQATT for CDR1 and SNEGSKA for CDR2. The CDR3, cysteine through phenylalanine, is 16 amino acids long. The entry retains the CDR3 DNA only, 48 bases that are in frame from base 1.